What follows describes a single T cell receptor beta chain. Antigen unknown. The V gene's germline CDR1 is LNHDA and CDR2 SQIVND (reference sequence). The CDR3 is 14 amino acids. The germline V and J ends were trimmed by 7 bases and 4 bases, with 16 bases remaining between them. This sample is part of a study of radiotherapy plus CTLA-4 blockade in lung cancer. In the study overall: Objective responses emerged in around 18% of patients, and around 31% attained disease control.

Study findings and constraints: Radiotherapy was combined with ipilimumab, and tumor-derived TCR clones then expanded in blood. Interferon-beta, together with early blood T cell clone dynamics, reportedly best predicted response.

Using immunoSEQ multiplex PCR, the repertoire was profiled, and TCRdb retains in-frame clones only, with some absent. The data show 50,000 or so clones, with roughly 80% seen just once and 3.2% held by the top ten. The sample was peripheral blood, taken from a patient treated with radiotherapy plus ipilimumab. The receptor comes from a human donor with non-small cell lung cancer who had a partial response to radiotherapy plus ipilimumab. This chain uses TRBV19 with TRBJ1-1; maybe TRBD1 (6 bases). CDR3 protein: CASNRAGVGTEAFF. For the CDR3, the DNA is TGTGCCAGTAACCGGGCAGGGGTGGGCACTGAAGCTTTCTTT.